This T cell receptor beta chain was documented in a study of cytomegalovirus exposure and HLA in healthy donors. 13 Jbeta primers and 60 Vbeta primers were used for the PCR. Repertoires were generated with immunoSEQ multiplex PCR, while TCRdb's copy carries only in-frame clones and drops some. The sample includes tens of thousands of clones, over 70% seen only once; the top ten take about 1.2%. Details on this clone: The antigen is unknown.

Overall study results and limits: Researchers counted 150 to 200 TCR beta chains as cytomegalovirus-associated. Donors were assumed by presence/absence analyses to have roughly uniform sequencing depth. A later analysis linked a missense DCLRE1C variant to TCR beta V- and J-gene trimming.

The CDR3 totals 18 residues. V lost 1 base to trimming and J lost 0 bases, with 13 bases between them. CDR1 is LNHDA and CDR2 is SQIVND in the germline V gene (reference sequence). Sequencing was done on a sample of PBMCs. This TCR was sampled from a girl aged 2-9 years in good health and CMV-seropositive. The rearrangement links TRBV19 to TRBJ2-6; weak D call: TRBD1 (5 bases). The CDR3, as DNA: TGTGCCAGTAGTATAGGACAGTCTTTCATCTCTGGGGCCAACGTCCTGACTTTC. This sequence encodes CASSIGQSFISGANVLTF.